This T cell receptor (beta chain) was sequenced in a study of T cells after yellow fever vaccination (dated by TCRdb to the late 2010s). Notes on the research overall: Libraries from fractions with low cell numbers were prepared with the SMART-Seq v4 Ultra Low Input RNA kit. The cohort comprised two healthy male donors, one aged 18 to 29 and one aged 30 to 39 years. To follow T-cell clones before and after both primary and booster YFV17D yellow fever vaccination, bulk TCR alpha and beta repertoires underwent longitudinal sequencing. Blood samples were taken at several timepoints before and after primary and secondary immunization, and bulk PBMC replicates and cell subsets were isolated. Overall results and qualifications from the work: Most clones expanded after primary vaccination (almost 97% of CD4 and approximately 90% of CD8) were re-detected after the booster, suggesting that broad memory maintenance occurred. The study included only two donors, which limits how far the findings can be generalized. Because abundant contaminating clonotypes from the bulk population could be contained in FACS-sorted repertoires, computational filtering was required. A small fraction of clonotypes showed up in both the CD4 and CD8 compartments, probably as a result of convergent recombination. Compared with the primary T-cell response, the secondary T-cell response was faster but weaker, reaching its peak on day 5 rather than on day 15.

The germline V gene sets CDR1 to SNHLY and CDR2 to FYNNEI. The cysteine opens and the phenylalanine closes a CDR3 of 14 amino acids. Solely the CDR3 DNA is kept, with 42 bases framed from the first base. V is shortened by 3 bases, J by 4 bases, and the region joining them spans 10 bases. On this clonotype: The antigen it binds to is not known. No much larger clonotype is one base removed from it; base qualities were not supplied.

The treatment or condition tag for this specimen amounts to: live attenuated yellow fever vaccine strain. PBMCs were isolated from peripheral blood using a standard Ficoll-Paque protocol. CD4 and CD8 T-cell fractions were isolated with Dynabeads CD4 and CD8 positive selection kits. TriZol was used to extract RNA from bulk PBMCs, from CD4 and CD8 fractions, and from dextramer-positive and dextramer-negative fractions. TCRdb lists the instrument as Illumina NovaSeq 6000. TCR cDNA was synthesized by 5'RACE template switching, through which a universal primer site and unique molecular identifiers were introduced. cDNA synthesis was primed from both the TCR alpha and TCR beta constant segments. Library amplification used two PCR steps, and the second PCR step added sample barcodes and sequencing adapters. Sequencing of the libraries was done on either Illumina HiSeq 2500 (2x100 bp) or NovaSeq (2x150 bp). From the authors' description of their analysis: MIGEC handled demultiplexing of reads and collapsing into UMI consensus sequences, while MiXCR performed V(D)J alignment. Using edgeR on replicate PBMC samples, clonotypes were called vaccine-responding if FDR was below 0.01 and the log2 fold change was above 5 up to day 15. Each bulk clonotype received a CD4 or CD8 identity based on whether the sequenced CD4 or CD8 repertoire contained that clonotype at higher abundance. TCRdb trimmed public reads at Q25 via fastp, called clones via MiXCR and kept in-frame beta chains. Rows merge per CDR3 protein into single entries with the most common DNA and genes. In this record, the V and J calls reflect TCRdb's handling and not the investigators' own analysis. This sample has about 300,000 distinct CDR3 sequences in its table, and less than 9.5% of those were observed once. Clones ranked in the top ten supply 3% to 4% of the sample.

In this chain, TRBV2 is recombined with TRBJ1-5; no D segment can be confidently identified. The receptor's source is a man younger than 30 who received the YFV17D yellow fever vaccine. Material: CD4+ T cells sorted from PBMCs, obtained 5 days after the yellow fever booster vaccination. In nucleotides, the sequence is TGTGCCAGCAGTGATGATGTGGGGAATCAGCCCCAGCATTTT. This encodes CASSDDVGNQPQHF.